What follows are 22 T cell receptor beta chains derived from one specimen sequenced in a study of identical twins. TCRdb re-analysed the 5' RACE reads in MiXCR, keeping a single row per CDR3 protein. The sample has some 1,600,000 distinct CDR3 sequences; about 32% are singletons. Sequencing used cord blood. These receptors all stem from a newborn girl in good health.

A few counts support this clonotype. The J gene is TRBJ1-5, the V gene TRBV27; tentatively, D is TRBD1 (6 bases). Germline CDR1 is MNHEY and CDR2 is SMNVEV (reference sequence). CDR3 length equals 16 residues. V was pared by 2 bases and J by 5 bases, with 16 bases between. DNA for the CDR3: TGTGCCAGCAGTTTACGAGGACAGCTGGGGGATCAGCCCCAGCATTTT. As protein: CASSLRGQLGDQPQHF.

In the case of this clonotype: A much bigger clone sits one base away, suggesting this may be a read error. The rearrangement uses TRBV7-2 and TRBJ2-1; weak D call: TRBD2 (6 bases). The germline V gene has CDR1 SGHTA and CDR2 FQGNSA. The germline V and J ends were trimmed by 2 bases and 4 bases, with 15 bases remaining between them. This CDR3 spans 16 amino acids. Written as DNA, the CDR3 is TGTGCCAGCAGCTTATCGAGGACTAACGGGTACAATGAGCAGTTCTTC. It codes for CASSLSRTNGYNEQFF.

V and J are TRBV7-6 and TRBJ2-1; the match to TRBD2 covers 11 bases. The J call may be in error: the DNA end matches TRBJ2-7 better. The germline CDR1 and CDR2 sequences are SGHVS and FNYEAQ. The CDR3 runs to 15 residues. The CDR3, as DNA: TGTGCCAGCAGCCGACTAGCGGGAATCTACAATGAGCAGTACTTC. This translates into CASSRLAGIYNEQYF.

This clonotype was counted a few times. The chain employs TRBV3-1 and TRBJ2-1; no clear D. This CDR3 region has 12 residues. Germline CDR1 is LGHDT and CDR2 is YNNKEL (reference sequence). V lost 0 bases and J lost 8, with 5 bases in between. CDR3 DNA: TGTGCCAGCAGCCAAGATTGGGATGAGCAGTTCTTC. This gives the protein CASSQDWDEQFF.

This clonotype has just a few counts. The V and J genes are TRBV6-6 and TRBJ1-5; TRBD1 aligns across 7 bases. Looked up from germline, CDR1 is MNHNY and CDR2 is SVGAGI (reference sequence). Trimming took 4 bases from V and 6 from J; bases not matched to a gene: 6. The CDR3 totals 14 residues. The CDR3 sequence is CASSSTTGVQPQHF. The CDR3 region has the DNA TGTGCCAGCAGTTCAACTACAGGGGTTCAGCCCCAGCATTTT.

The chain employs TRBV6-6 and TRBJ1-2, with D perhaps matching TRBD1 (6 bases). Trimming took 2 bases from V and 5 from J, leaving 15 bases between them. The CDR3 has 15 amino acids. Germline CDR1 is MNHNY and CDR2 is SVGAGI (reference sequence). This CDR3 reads CASSYETRGTYGYTF. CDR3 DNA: TGTGCCAGCAGTTACGAGACAAGGGGGACTTATGGCTACACCTTC.

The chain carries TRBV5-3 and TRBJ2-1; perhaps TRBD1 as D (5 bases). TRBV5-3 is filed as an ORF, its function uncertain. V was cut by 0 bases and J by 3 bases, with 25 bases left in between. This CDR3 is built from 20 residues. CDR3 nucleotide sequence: TGTGCCAGAAGCTTGGATCTCCGCTTCAGGGCCCAGTCCTGCTACAATGAGCAGTTCTTC. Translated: CARSLDLRFRAQSCYNEQFF.

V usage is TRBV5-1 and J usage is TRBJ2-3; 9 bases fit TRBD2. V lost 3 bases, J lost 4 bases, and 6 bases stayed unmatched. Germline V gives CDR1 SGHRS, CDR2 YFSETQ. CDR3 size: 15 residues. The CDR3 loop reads CASSWTGTSPDTQYF. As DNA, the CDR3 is TGCGCCAGCAGCTGGACCGGGACTAGCCCAGATACGCAGTATTTT. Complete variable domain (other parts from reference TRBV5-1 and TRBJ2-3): KAGVTQTPRYLIKTRGQQVTLSCSPISGHRSVSWYQQTPGQGLQFLFEYFSETQRNKGNFPGRFSGRQFSNSRSEMNVSTLELGDSALYLCASSWTGTSPDTQYFGPGTRLTVL.

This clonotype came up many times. This CDR3 reads CAISVGNSGEQFF. CDR3 nucleotides: TGTGCCATCAGTGTAGGGAATAGCGGGGAGCAGTTCTTC. V and J are TRBV10-3 and TRBJ2-1; 7 nucleotides line up with TRBD2. V lost 4 bases to trimming and J lost 10 bases; unmatched junction nucleotides: 7. This CDR3 region has 13 residues. In germline, CDR1 is ENHRY, CDR2 SYGVKD.

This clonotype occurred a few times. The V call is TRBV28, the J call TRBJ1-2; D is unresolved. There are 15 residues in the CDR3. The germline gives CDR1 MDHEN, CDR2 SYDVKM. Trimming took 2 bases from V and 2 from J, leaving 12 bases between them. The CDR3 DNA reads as TGTGCCAGCAGTTTAACCCGTGACGGGAACTATGGCTACACCTTC. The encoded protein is CASSLTRDGNYGYTF.

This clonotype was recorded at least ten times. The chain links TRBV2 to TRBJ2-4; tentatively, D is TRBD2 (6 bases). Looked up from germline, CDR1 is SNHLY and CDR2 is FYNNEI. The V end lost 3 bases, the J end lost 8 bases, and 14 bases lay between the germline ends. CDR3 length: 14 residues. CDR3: CASSEMGREYIQYF. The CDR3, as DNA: TGTGCCAGCAGTGAGATGGGGCGGGAATACATTCAGTACTTC.

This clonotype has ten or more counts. For the CDR3, the DNA is TGTGCCATCAGCATACAAGAGACCCAGTACTTC. As protein: CAISIQETQYF. The V gene is TRBV10-3, the J gene TRBJ2-5; D remains unclear. Germline V gives CDR1 ENHRY, CDR2 SYGVKD. The CDR3 spans 11 residues. Trimming removed 6 bases from V and 2 bases from J, with 4 bases in between.

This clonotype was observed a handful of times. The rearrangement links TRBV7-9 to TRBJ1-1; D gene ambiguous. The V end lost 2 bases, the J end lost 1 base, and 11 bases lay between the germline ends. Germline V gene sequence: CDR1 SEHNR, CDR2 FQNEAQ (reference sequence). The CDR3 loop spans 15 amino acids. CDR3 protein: CASSLMRVTNTEAFF. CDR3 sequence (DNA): TGTGCCAGCAGCTTAATGCGGGTGACGAACACTGAAGCTTTCTTT.

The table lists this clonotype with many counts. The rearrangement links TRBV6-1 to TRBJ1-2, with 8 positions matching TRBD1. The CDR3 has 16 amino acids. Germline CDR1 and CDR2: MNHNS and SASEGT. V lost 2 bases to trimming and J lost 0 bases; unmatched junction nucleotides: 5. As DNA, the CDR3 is TGTGCCAGCAGTGAATATCGACAGGGGCCTAACTATGGCTACACCTTC. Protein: CASSEYRQGPNYGYTF.

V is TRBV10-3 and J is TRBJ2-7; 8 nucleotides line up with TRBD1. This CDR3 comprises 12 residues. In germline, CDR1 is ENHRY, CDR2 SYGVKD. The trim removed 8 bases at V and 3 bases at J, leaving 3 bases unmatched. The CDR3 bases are TGTGCCATCGGCGGACAGGGCTACGAGCAGTACTTC. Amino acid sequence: CAIGGQGYEQYF.

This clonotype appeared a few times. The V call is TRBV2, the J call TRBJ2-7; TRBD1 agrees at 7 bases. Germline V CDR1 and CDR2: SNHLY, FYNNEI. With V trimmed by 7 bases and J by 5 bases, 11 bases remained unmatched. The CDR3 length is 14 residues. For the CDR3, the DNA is TGTGCCAGCAAATATCAAGGGGGCCCTGACGAGCAGTACTTC. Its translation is CASKYQGGPDEQYF.

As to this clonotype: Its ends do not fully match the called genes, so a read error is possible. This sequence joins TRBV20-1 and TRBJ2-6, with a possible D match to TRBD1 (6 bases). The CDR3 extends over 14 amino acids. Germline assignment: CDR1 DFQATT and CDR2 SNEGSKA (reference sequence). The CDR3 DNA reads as TGCAGTGCGCCTAGCTTTCCAGGGGTCAACGTCCTGACTTTC. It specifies CSAPSFPGVNVLTF.

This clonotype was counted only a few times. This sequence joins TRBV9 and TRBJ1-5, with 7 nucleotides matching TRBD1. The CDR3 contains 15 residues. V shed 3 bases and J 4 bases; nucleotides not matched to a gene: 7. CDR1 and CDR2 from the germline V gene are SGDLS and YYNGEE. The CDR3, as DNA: TGTGCCAGCAGCGCCGGGACAGTAATGAATCAGCCCCAGCATTTT. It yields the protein CASSAGTVMNQPQHF.

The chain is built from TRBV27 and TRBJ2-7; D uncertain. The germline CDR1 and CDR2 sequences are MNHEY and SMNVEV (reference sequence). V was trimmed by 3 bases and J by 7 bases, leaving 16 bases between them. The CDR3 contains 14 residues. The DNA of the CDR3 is TGTGCCAGCAGTTTTTCGGTGTGGAACAATGAGCAGTACTTC. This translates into CASSFSVWNNEQYF.

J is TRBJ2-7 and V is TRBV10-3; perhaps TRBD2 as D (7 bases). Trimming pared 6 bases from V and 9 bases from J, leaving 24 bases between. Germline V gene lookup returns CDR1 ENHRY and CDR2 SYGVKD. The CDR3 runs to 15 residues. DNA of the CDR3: TGTGCCATCAGAGACAGGCCCAGCGGGGACAATGGGCAGTACTTC. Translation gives CAIRDRPSGDNGQYF.

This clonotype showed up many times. The CDR3 nucleotides are TGCAGTGCTAGAGACGGCGGACACTCCTACGAGCAGTACTTC. It encodes CSARDGGHSYEQYF. V and J are TRBV20-1 and TRBJ2-7; weak D call: TRBD1 (5 bases). There are 14 residues in the CDR3. The V and J ends lost 0 bases and 0 bases respectively, with 9 bases between them. Germline V CDR1 and CDR2: DFQATT, SNEGSKA (reference sequence).

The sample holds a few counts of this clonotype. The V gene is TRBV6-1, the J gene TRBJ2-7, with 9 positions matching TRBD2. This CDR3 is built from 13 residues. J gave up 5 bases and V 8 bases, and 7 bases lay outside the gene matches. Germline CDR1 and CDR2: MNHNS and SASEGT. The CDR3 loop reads CASPGLASHEQYF. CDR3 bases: TGTGCCAGCCCGGGACTAGCTAGCCACGAGCAGTACTTC.